This T cell receptor beta chain was obtained from a study of Ad26.COV2.S vaccination and SARS-CoV-2 variants. Assay: immunoSEQ multiplex PCR; the TCRdb copy retains only in-frame clones and omits some. The sample has hundreds of thousands of clones; 80% to 90% are singletons. The germline gives CDR1 SGHNT, CDR2 YENEEA. The length of the CDR3 is 14 residues. The J segment lost 9 bases and the V segment lost 2 bases, leaving 6 bases of the junction unmatched. Treatment noted: 19 received Ad26.COV2.S at low or high dose, single or two shots; several received placebo; per-sample allocation not given. Sampling happened 63 days after the first vaccine or placebo injection.

The rearrangement uses TRBV11-3 and TRBJ2-1, with TRBD2 matching 8 bases. The sequence derives from a person aged 18-60 years who received the Ad26.COV2.S COVID-19 vaccine or a placebo. The sample consisted of peripheral blood, taken in a trial of Ad26.COV2.S vaccine versus placebo. The CDR3 region has the DNA TGTGCCAGCAGCTTATCCAGCGGGAGCCCTGAGCAGTTCTTC. This gives the protein CASSLSSGSPEQFF.